The 4 T cell receptor beta chains given below trace back to one sample, sequenced in a study of early T cells in non-severe SARS-CoV-2 infection. MiXCR, applied by TCRdb to the 5' RACE reads, yields one record per CDR3 protein. Of about 80,000 distinct CDR3 sequences in the sample, around 10% were seen once. The material sequenced was whole blood, taken at baseline. The receptors were sampled from an adult who was a healthcare worker with PCR-confirmed SARS-CoV-2 infection or an uninfected control (not recorded which). The donor label of this sample is uncertain.

This clonotype has just a few counts. The genes are TRBV7-9 and TRBJ1-3, with D perhaps TRBD1 (5 bases). Trimming took off 6 bases at V and 1 base at J, with 10 bases between the two ends. The V gene's germline CDR1 is SEHNR and CDR2 FQNEAQ (reference sequence). This CDR3 region has 14 residues. The chain's CDR3 is CASSLGLSGNTIYF. In nucleotides, the CDR3 is TGTGCCAGCAGTTTGGGGCTTTCTGGAAACACCATATATTTT.

This clonotype was counted many times. The chain employs TRBV20-1 and TRBJ2-7; 9 bases match TRBD1. This CDR3 has 13 residues. J gave up 3 bases and V 4 bases, and 4 bases lay outside the gene matches. CDR1 DFQATT and CDR2 SNEGSKA come from the germline V gene (reference sequence). This CDR3 reads CSANTGQGYEQYF. The CDR3 coding sequence is TGCAGTGCTAATACGGGACAGGGCTACGAGCAGTACTTC.

The DNA of the CDR3 is TGTGCCAGCAGCTTAGAAGGGACAGGGATTAACACTGAAGCTTTCTTT. It codes for CASSLEGTGINTEAFF. The chain combines TRBV7-8 with TRBJ1-1; 9 nucleotides align to TRBD1. The CDR3 has 16 amino acids. Trimming at V came to 1 base and at J to 2 bases, leaving 5 bases not matched to a gene. Germline V gene sequence: CDR1 SGHVS, CDR2 FQNEAQ.

There are many counts of this clonotype. As DNA, the CDR3 is TGTGCCAGTAACAGCGGGAGTTCCGCCAATGAGCAGTTCTTC. Translation gives CASNSGSSANEQFF. The chain has TRBV9 and TRBJ2-1, with 8 nucleotides matching TRBD2. The CDR3 runs 14 residues. Germline CDR1 reads SGDLS; CDR2 reads YYNGEE. The J segment lost 6 bases and the V segment lost 8 bases, leaving 10 bases of the junction unmatched.